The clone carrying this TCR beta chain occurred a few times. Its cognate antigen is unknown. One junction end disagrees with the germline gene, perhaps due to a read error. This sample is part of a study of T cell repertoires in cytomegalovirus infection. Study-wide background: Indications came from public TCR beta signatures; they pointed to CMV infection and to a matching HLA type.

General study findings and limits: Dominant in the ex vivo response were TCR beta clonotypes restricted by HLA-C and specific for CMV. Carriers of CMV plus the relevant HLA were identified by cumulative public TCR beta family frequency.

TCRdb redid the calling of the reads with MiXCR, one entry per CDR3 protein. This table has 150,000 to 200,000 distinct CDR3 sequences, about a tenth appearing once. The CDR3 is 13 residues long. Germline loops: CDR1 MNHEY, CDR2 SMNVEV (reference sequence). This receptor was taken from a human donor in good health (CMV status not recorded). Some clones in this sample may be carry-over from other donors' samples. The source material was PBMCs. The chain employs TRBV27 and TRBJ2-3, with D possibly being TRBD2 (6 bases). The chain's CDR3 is CASSSGTPQTIHF. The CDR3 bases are TGTGCCAGCAGTTCCGGGACTCCTCAGACAATCCATTTT.